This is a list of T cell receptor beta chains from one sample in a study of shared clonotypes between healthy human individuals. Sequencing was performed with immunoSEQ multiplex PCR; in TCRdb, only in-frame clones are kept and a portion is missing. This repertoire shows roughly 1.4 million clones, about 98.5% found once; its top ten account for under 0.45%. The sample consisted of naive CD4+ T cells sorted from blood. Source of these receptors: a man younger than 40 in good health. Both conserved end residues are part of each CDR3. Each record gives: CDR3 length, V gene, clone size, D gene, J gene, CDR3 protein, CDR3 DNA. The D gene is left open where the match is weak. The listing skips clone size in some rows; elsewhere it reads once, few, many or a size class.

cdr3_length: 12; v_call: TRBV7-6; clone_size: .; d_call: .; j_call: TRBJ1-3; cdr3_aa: CASSLAGNTIYF; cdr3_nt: TGTGCCAGCAGCCTGGCGGGAAACACCATATATTTT
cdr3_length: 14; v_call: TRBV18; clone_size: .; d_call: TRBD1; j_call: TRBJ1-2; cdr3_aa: CASSLQGADYGYTF; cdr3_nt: TGTGCCAGCTCACTTCAGGGGGCGGACTATGGCTACACCTTC
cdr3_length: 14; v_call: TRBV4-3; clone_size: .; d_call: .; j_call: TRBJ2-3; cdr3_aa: CASSLNAGTDTQYF; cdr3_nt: TGCGCCAGCAGCTTAAATGCCGGGACAGATACGCAGTATTTT
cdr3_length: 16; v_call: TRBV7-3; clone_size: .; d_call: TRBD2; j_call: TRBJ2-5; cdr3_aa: CASTIRGLAGTETQYF; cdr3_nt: TGTGCCAGCACCATAAGAGGGCTAGCGGGAACGGAGACCCAGTACTTC
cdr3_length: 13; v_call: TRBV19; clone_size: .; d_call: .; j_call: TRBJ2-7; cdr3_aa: CASSIGRSYEQYF; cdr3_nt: TGTGCCAGTAGTATCGGGCGCTCCTACGAGCAGTACTTC
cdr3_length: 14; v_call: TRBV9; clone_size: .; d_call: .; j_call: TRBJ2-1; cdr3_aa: CASNKGFSYNEQFF; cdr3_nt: TGTGCCAGCAATAAGGGTTTTTCCTACAATGAGCAGTTCTTC
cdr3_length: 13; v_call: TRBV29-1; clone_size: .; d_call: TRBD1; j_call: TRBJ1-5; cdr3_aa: CSVDEGGGQPQHF; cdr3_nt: TGCAGCGTTGATGAAGGGGGCGGTCAGCCCCAGCATTTT
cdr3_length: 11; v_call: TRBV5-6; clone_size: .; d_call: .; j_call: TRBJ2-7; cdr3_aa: CASSLDSTTFF; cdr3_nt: TGTGCCAGCAGCCTGGACTCAACCACCTTTTTC
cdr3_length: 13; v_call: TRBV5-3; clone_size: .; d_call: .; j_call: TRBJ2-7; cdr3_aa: CPPLGSSQYEQYF; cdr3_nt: TGTCCACCGCTGGGGTCATCCCAATACGAGCAGTACTTC
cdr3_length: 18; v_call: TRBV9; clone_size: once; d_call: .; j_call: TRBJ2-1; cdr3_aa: CASSVDGRSGDSHNEQFF; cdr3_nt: TGTGCCAGCAGCGTGGATGGGAGGAGCGGGGACAGCCACAATGAGCAGTTCTTC
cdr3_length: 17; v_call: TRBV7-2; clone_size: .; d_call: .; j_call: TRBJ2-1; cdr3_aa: CASSLVWWGLSRNEQFF; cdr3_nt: TGTGCCAGCAGCTTAGTTTGGTGGGGACTTTCCCGTAATGAGCAGTTCTTC
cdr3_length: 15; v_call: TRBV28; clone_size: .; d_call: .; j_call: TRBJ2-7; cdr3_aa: CASSPTVASSYEQYF; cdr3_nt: TGTGCCAGCAGTCCGACGGTCGCTAGCTCCTACGAGCAGTACTTC
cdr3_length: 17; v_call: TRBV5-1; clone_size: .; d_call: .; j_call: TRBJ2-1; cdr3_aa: CASSLVTREALFNEQFF; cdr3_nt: TGCGCCAGCAGCTTGGTGACCAGGGAGGCCCTCTTCAATGAGCAGTTCTTC
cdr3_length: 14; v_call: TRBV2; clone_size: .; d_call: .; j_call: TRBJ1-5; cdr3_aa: CASTVDRSNQPQHF; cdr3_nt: TGTGCCAGCACCGTGGACAGAAGCAATCAGCCCCAGCATTTT
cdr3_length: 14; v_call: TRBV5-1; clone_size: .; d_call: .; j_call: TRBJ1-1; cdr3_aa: CASRMDSLNTEAFF; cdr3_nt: TGCGCCAGCAGAATGGACAGCCTGAACACTGAAGCTTTCTTT
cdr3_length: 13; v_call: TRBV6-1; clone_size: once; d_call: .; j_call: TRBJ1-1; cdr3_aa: CASTKELSTEAFF; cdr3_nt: TGTGCCAGCACAAAGGAATTAAGCACTGAAGCTTTCTTT
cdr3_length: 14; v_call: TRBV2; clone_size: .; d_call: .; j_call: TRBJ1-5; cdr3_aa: CASSDPSGNQPQHF; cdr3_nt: TGTGCCAGCAGTGATCCCTCCGGAAATCAGCCCCAGCATTTT
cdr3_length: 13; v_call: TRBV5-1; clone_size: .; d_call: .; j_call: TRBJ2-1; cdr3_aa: CASSLGGQNEQFF; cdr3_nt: TGCGCCAGCAGCTTAGGGGGGCAAAATGAGCAGTTCTTC
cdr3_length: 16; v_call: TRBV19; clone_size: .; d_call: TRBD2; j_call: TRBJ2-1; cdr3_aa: CASSIGGLADNNEQFF; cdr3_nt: TGTGCCAGTAGTATAGGTGGGCTAGCGGATAACAATGAGCAGTTCTTC
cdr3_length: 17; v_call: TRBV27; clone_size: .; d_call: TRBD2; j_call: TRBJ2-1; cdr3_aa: CASSFDKLAASYNEQFF; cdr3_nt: TGTGCCAGCAGTTTCGATAAACTAGCGGCCTCCTACAATGAGCAGTTCTTC
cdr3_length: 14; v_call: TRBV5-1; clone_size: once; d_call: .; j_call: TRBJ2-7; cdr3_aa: CASSDQGWIYEQYF; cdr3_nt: TGCGCCAGCAGTGATCAGGGGTGGATCTACGAGCAGTACTTC
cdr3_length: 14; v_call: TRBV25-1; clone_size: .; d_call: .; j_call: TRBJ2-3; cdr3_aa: CASSEYYKTDTQYF; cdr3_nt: TGTGCCAGCAGTGAATATTACAAAACAGATACGCAGTATTTT
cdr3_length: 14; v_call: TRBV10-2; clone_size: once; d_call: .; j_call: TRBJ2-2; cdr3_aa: CASALTAETGELFF; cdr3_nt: TGCGCCAGCGCCCTGACTGCAGAGACCGGGGAGCTGTTTTTT
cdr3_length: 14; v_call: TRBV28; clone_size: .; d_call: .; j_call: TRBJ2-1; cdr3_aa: CASYGGGNYNEQFF; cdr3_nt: TGTGCCAGCTACGGCGGCGGGAATTACAATGAGCAGTTCTTC
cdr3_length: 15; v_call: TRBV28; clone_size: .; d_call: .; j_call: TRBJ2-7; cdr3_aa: CASSATQGGLVEQYF; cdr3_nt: TGTGCCAGCAGTGCCACACAGGGGGGGCTGGTAGAGCAGTACTTC
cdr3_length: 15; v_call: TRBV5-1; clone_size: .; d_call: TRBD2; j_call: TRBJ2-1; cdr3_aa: CASTLSTSGYNEQFF; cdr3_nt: TGCGCCAGCACCCTGAGTACTAGCGGCTACAATGAGCAGTTCTTC
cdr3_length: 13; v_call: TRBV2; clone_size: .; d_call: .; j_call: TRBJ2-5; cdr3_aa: CASFAGQSVAQYF; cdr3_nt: TGTGCCAGCTTCGCCGGGCAGTCTGTGGCCCAGTACTTC
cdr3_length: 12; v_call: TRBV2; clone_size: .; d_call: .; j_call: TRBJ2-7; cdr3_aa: CASSGDSYEQYF; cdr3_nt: TGTGCCAGCAGTGGAGACAGCTACGAGCAGTACTTC